The 25 T cell receptor beta chains below all came from one sample that was sequenced in a study of metastatic and nonmetastatic thyroid tumors. Thyroid surgery was performed in patients who had received no treatment beforehand. Using MiXCR, TCRdb reanalyzed the PCR reads. Altogether tens of thousands of clones are present, less than 25% being singletons, with the ten largest covering 2.4%. The sample was blood. These receptors originate from a female donor with papillary thyroid cancer or a benign thyroid nodule (not recorded which). Some clones in this sample may be carry-over from other donors' samples.

In its sample, this clone was seen many times. This chain joins TRBV6-2 or TRBV6-3 and TRBJ1-5; weak D call: TRBD1 (5 bases). V shed 7 bases and J shed 4 bases, with 11 bases lying between them. The germline CDR1 and CDR2 sequences are MNHEY and SVGEGT. The CDR3 runs 13 residues. The CDR3 sequence is CASTKTVNQPQHF. CDR3 bases: TGTGCCAGCACCAAGACAGTAAATCAGCCCCAGCATTTT.

This clone was seen only a few times. The gene calls are TRBV19 and TRBJ1-2; D ambiguous. Germline V gene lookup returns CDR1 LNHDA and CDR2 SQIVND (reference sequence). Trimming cost V 7 bases and J 9 bases, with 21 bases left between them. This CDR3 has 14 residues. This CDR3 reads CASIIQATLDCYTF. CDR3 in DNA: TGTGCCAGTATTATTCAGGCGACTTTGGATTGCTACACCTTC.

This clone was seen at least ten times. The chain has TRBV7-6 and TRBJ1-5; D gene ambiguous. V was pared by 6 bases and J by 0 bases, with 6 bases between. Germline CDR1 and CDR2: SGHVS and FNYEAQ. The CDR3 consists of 13 residues. The CDR3 DNA reads TGTGCCAGCAGTCAAAGTAGCAATCAGCCCCAGCATTTT. It specifies CASSQSSNQPQHF.

At least ten counts were recorded for this clone. The J gene is TRBJ2-3, the V gene TRBV7-8; TRBD2 matches 7 bases. J gave up 4 bases and V 6 bases, and 1 base lay outside the gene matches. This CDR3 comprises 12 residues. CDR1 and CDR2 (germline): SGHVS, FQNEAQ. In DNA form, the CDR3 reads TGTGCCAGCAGGGGGGGGGCAGATACGCAGTATTTT. Its protein is CASRGGADTQYF.

This clone was recorded at least ten times. Germline is not matched at one junction end, which may reflect a read error. V usage is TRBV7-7 and J usage is TRBJ2-2; D perhaps matches TRBD2 (5 bases). The CDR3 contains 16 residues. Germline V CDR1 and CDR2: SSHAT, FNYEAQ (reference sequence). The DNA of the CDR3 is TGTGCTAGCAGCCCCCGAGTAGAGGGCGACACCGGGGAGCTGTTTTTT. It translates to CASSPRVEGDTGELFF. Using reference TRBV7-7 and TRBJ2-2 for the parts outside the CDR3, the full variable domain is GAGVSQSPRYKVTKRGQDVTLRCDPISSHATLYWYQQALGQGPEFLTYFNYEAQPDKSGLPSDRFSAERPEGSISTLTIQRTEQRDSAMYRCASSPRVEGDTGELFFGEGSRLTVL.

The sample holds many counts of this clone. Other DNA sequences in the sample encode the same CDR3. The V and J genes are TRBV7-3 and TRBJ2-6; 7 nucleotides agree with TRBD2. Germline loops: CDR1 SGHTA, CDR2 FQGTGA. V was pared by 5 bases and J by 2 bases, with 9 bases of the junction left unmatched. The CDR3 covers 17 residues. DNA for the CDR3: TGTGCCAGCAGCCCCCTTAAGCGGGGCCCTGGGGCCAACGTCCTGACTTTC. This translates into CASSPLKRGPGANVLTF. Combining the CDR3 with reference TRBV7-3 and TRBJ2-6 gives the whole variable domain GAGVSQTPSNKVTEKGKYVELRCDPISGHTALYWYRQSLGQGPEFLIYFQGTGAADDSGLPNDRFFAVRPEGSVSTLKIQRTERGDSAVYLCASSPLKRGPGANVLTFGAGSRLTVL.

The table lists this clone with many counts. This sequence joins TRBV27 and TRBJ2-5; 9 bases are a match to TRBD1. The CDR3 is 15 residues long. With 3 bases clipped from V and 1 base from J, the junction kept 3 bases outside the gene matches. CDR1 and CDR2 (germline): MNHEY, SMNVEV (reference sequence). The CDR3 region is CASSFNRGLQETQYF. CDR3 nucleotides: TGTGCCAGCAGTTTCAACAGGGGGCTCCAAGAGACCCAGTACTTC.

The rearrangement joins TRBV30 to TRBJ1-5, with 9 bases identical to TRBD1. The J call may be wrong; the DNA end is better matched by TRBJ2-3. The CDR3 contains 12 residues. CDR1 and CDR2 (germline): GTSNPN, SVGIG (reference sequence). The CDR3: CAWRGTGRAQYF. In nucleotides, the CDR3 is TGTGCCTGGAGGGGGACAGGGCGGGCACAGTATTTT.

This clone has just a few counts. Compared with germline, one end of the junction differs, possibly owing to a read error. The rearrangement links TRBV27 to TRBJ1-4; the D gene is possibly TRBD1 (6 bases). The CDR3 is made up of 16 amino acids. CDR1 is MNHEY, CDR2 SMNVEV, per germline (reference sequence). The CDR3 DNA reads TGTGCCAGCATTTTAAAGGCGGTACAGGGCGCGGAAAAACTGTTTTTT. It codes for CASILKAVQGAEKLFF. Full variable domain (outside the CDR3, taken from reference TRBV27 and TRBJ1-4): EAQVTQNPRYLITVTGKKLTVTCSQNMNHEYMSWYRQDPGLGLRQIYYSMNVEVTDKGDVPEGYKVSRKEKRNFPLILESPSPNQTSLYFCASILKAVQGAEKLFFGSGTQLSVL.

This clone came up many times. The J gene is TRBJ1-2, the V gene TRBV7-9; D gene uncertain. Germline V gene data show CDR1 as SEHNR and CDR2 as FQNEAQ (reference sequence). This CDR3 is built from 14 residues. V was shortened by 5 bases and J by 2 bases, with 12 bases between the two germline ends. The CDR3 loop reads CASSINDRNYGYTF. In DNA form, the CDR3 reads TGTGCCAGCAGCATCAACGACCGGAACTATGGCTACACCTTC.

This clone appeared many times. This rearrangement joins TRBV20-1 to TRBJ2-5; 8 bases match TRBD2. V lost 4 bases, J lost 2 bases, and 12 bases stayed unmatched. CDR1 and CDR2 (germline): DFQATT, SNEGSKA (reference sequence). This CDR3 region has 16 residues. CDR3 residues: CSAKGFGGRQQETQYF. In DNA form, the CDR3 reads TGCAGTGCTAAGGGTTTTGGCGGGAGGCAACAAGAGACCCAGTACTTC.

This clone is medium-sized within its sample. In DNA, the CDR3 is TGCAGTGCTAGGGTCCCAAAGACCTCCTCCTACGAGCAGTACTTC. Protein sequence: CSARVPKTSSYEQYF. This chain joins TRBV20-1 and TRBJ2-7; D unresolved. This CDR3 region has 15 residues. CDR1 DFQATT and CDR2 SNEGSKA come from the germline V gene (reference sequence). Deletions cut 3 bases from V and 0 bases from J, with 15 bases between.

This clone is medium-sized (0.01 to 0.1%). The V and J genes are TRBV24-1 and TRBJ2-7; 8 nucleotides line up with TRBD2. The V segment lost 10 bases and the J segment 6 bases; nucleotides outside the gene matches: 10. The CDR3 runs to 13 residues. Looked up from germline, CDR1 is KGHDR and CDR2 is SFDVKD. This chain's CDR3 is CATAGGLGSEQYF. The CDR3 region has the DNA TGTGCCACTGCGGGGGGCCTCGGAAGCGAGCAGTACTTC.

This clone was seen many times. This chain links TRBV7-9 with TRBJ2-5, with D possibly matching TRBD1 (5 bases). This CDR3 region has 19 residues. V dropped 4 bases and J dropped 2 bases, with 26 bases sitting between them. The germline V gene has CDR1 SEHNR and CDR2 FQNEAQ (reference sequence). The CDR3 loop is CASSSPRPVSRALQETQYF. The DNA of the CDR3 is TGTGCCAGCAGCTCCCCTCGTCCCGTCTCCAGGGCTCTTCAAGAGACCCAGTACTTC. Complete variable domain (other parts from reference TRBV7-9 and TRBJ2-5): DTGVSQNPRHKITKRGQNVTFRCDPISEHNRLYWYRQTLGQGPEFLTYFQNEAQLEKSRLLSDRFSAERPKGSFSTLEIQRTEQGDSAMYLCASSSPRPVSRALQETQYFGPGTRLLVL.

In its sample, this clone was seen a few times. The chain has TRBV6-1 and TRBJ2-1; 10 bases map to TRBD2. CDR1 and CDR2 from the germline V gene are MNHNS and SASEGT. The CDR3 extends over 15 amino acids. The CDR3 bases are TGTGCTAGCGGGGGGACTAGCTGGAGGGCCGGGGAGCAGTTCTTC. Its translation: CASGGTSWRAGEQFF.

The table lists this clone with a few counts. The chain employs TRBV6-5 and TRBJ1-6; 9 bases are a match to TRBD1. Germline CDR1 and CDR2: MNHEY and SVGAGI. The CDR3 contains 13 residues. The J segment lost 10 bases and the V segment lost 4 bases, leaving 2 bases of the junction unmatched. Here the CDR3 DNA reads TGTGCCAGCAGTTTGGACAGGGGATCACCCCTCCACTTT. This codes for CASSLDRGSPLHF.

Ten or more counts support this clone. The chain is built from TRBV12-3 or TRBV12-4 and TRBJ2-2; 7 positions agree with TRBD1. The V and J ends lost 8 bases and 2 bases, in that order; junction bases with no gene match: 8. The CDR3 is 15 residues long. The CDR3 bases are TGTGCCAGCTATGTAAGGGGGCAAAACACCGGGGAGCTGTTTTTT. This codes for CASYVRGQNTGELFF.

The gene calls are TRBV6-7 and TRBJ1-5; TRBD1 is a possible D gene (6 bases). TRBV6-7 is an ORF; its function is uncertain. The CDR3 totals 15 residues. The ends were cut back, 6 bases at V and 4 bases at J, with 16 bases in the middle. The CDR3 DNA follows: TGTGCCAGCAGGAGATCAGGGGTTGGGAATCAGCCCCAGCATTTT. Encoded protein: CASRRSGVGNQPQHF.

In this sample, this clone turned up many times. This sequence joins TRBV7-8 and TRBJ2-3; 11 bases are shared with TRBD2. V gave up 5 bases and J gave up 6 bases; unmatched junction bases: 7. This CDR3 has 15 amino acids. CDR1 is SGHVS and CDR2 is FQNEAQ in the germline V gene. DNA of the CDR3: TGTGCCAGCAGCCCTGGACTAGCGGGCCGGGATACGCAGTATTTT. This codes for CASSPGLAGRDTQYF.

This clone was counted between two and nine times. The conserved closing phenylalanine or tryptophan is absent in this CDR3, likely reflecting a read error. The rearrangement joins TRBV6-1 to TRBJ1-1, with D unresolved. The CDR3 extends over 16 amino acids. Germline CDR1 MNHNS, CDR2 SASEGT. With 2 bases removed from V and 1 base from J, the gap between germline ends came to 14 bases. This chain's CDR3 is CASSERAGAGNTEAFS. The CDR3 region has the DNA TGTGCCAGCAGTGAAAGGGCGGGCGCTGGGAACACTGAAGCTTTCTCC.

This clone has at least ten counts. The V and J genes are TRBV27 and TRBJ2-7; D might be TRBD2 (5 bases). Germline-derived CDR1 and CDR2 are MNHEY and SMNVEV (reference sequence). Trimming took 4 bases from V and 2 from J, leaving 18 bases between them. The CDR3 covers 16 residues. The CDR3 DNA is TGTGCCAGCAGTTACAAGGGAGTCGGATATACCTACGAGCAGTACTTC. Amino acids: CASSYKGVGYTYEQYF.

The chain couples TRBV11-2 to TRBJ2-1; D remains unclear. In germline, CDR1 is SGHAT, CDR2 FQNNGV. This CDR3 contains 13 residues. Deletions cut 3 bases from V and 5 bases from J, with 8 bases between. CDR3 loop: CASSFSRNNEQFF. The DNA for the CDR3 is TGTGCCAGCAGCTTCTCGCGAAACAATGAGCAGTTCTTC. Drawing the rest from reference TRBV11-2 and TRBJ2-1, the complete variable domain is EAGVAQSPRYKIIEKRQSVAFWCNPISGHATLYWYQQILGQGPKLLIQFQNNGVVDDSQLPKDRFSAERLKGVDSTLKIQPAKLEDSAVYLCASSFSRNNEQFFGPGTRLTVL.

This clone appeared many times. The J gene is TRBJ2-7, the V gene TRBV28, with D unclear. The V end was cut by 7 bases, the J end by 3 bases, with 7 bases between. Germline loops: CDR1 MDHEN, CDR2 SYDVKM. The CDR3 has 11 residues. Here the CDR3 DNA reads TGTGCCAGCATTAGGAACTACGAGCAGTACTTC. Amino acid sequence: CASIRNYEQYF.

J is TRBJ2-3 and V is TRBV9, with 10 bases that match TRBD2. With V trimmed by 4 bases and J by 2 bases, 7 bases remained unmatched. This CDR3 is built from 16 residues. Looked up from germline, CDR1 is SGDLS and CDR2 is YYNGEE. CDR3 residues: CASSLASGGLTDTQYF. DNA of the CDR3: TGTGCCAGCAGCCTAGCTAGCGGGGGCCTCACAGATACGCAGTATTTT. The whole variable domain, filled in from reference TRBV9 and TRBJ2-3, reads DSGVTQTPKHLITATGQRVTLRCSPRSGDLSVYWYQQSLDQGLQFLIQYYNGEERAKGNILERFSAQQFPDLHSELNLSSLELGDSALYFCASSLASGGLTDTQYFGPGTRLTVL.

In this sample, this clone is medium-sized. This chain links TRBV7-6 with TRBJ1-2; D ambiguous. Deletions cut 4 bases from V and 4 bases from J, with 7 bases between. The CDR3 length is 12 residues. The germline V gene encodes CDR1 SGHVS and CDR2 FNYEAQ. The CDR3 DNA is TGTGCCAGCAGCTCGGGGTCCTATGGCTACACCTTC. Its translation: CASSSGSYGYTF.